The clone carrying this T cell receptor beta chain showed up many times. Its matching antigen is unknown. Unique molecular identifiers were used in preparing the TCRbeta library. TCRdb re-called the PCR reads with MiXCR, one entry per CDR3 protein. The sample gives 250,000 to 300,000 distinct CDR3 sequences, over 7% of which show up once; approximately 9% is in the top ten. This specimen comes from a study of T-cell reconstitution after alpha-beta-depleted transplantation in children. V lost 4 bases, J lost 5 bases, and 10 bases stayed unmatched. Germline V gene data show CDR1 as SGHTA and CDR2 as FQGNSA. The CDR3 extends over 16 amino acids. The study, taken as a whole, reports: Several hundred expanded graft clones reportedly were the source of alpha-beta T cells about two months after transplant. At the one-year point after transplant, T-cell counts and TCRbeta diversity were found to come mostly from T cells that had been newly produced. The high TCRbeta diversity at day 60 in some patients came from surviving recipient T cells and thymic progenitors.

The sample consisted of peripheral blood, taken 360 days after TCRalphabeta/CD19-depleted stem cell transplant. The receptor was isolated from a female patient between 2 and 15 years old who had a stem cell transplant for Fanconi anemia, so the T cells may come from the graft donor. This chain links TRBV7-2 with TRBJ1-4; 7 nucleotides line up with TRBD1. The CDR3 DNA sequence: TGTGCCAGCAGCTCACAAACGACAGGGACGAATGAAAAACTGTTTTTT. Protein: CASSSQTTGTNEKLFF. The complete variable domain, with remaining parts taken from reference TRBV7-2 and TRBJ1-4, reads GAGVSQSPSNKVTEKGKDVELRCDPISGHTALYWYRQSLGQGLEFLIYFQGNSAPDKSGLPSDRFSAERTGGSVSTLTIQRTQQEDSAVYLCASSSQTTGTNEKLFFGSGTQLSVL.